The subject of this entry is one TCR beta chain. Its antigen is as yet unknown. Distinct nucleotide sequences in the sample also encode this CDR3. These data are taken from a study of shared clonotypes between healthy human individuals. Findings and limits, study-wide: Depth was large, yet rarefaction showed that sorted-subset sequencing was incomplete.

This CDR3 region has 13 residues. V lost 1 base, J lost 3 bases, and 7 bases lay in between. CDR1 is SGHTA and CDR2 is FQGTGA in the germline V gene. The study drew its donors from healthy HIV-negative adults without recent acute infections or vaccinations. Splitting of CD4+ cells produced CD45RA+ naive and CD45RA-negative memory subsets. Profiling relied on immunoSEQ multiplex PCR, and the TCRdb table lists in-frame clones only, not all of them. The sample includes about 2.4 million clones, over 85% of them seen just once. Sequencing was carried out using naive CD4+ T cells from PBMCs. The subset was: CD45RA+ positively selected. The chain combines TRBV7-3 with TRBJ2-7, with TRBD1 as a possible D gene (6 bases). The TCR sequence derives from a man between 18 and 29 years old in good health. Some clones in this sample may be carry-over from other donors' samples. The CDR3 DNA sequence: TGTGCCAGCAGCTTAAGAGGGGGCTACGAGCAGTACTTC. Encoded protein: CASSLRGGYEQYF. The variable domain in full, completed from reference TRBV7-3 and TRBJ2-7, reads GAGVSQTPSNKVTEKGKYVELRCDPISGHTALYWYRQSLGQGPEFLIYFQGTGAADDSGLPNDRFFAVRPEGSVSTLKIQRTERGDSAVYLCASSLRGGYEQYFGPGTRLTVT.